These 26 T cell receptor beta chains originate from one sample sequenced in a study of blood T cell repertoires in COVID-19. Sequencing was performed with immunoSEQ multiplex PCR; in TCRdb, only in-frame clones are kept and a portion is missing. This sample has 150,000 to 200,000 clones; about 92% occur once, and the top ten carry 18%. The sequenced material came from peripheral blood. These TCRs come from a man aged 55 to 70 with active or convalescent COVID-19.

The chain joins TRBV19 to TRBJ2-2; 7 positions match TRBD1. Germline values: CDR1 LNHDA, CDR2 SQIVND (reference sequence). The CDR3 is made up of 15 amino acids. The junction had 5 bases not matched to a gene; V was cut back by 4 bases and J by 3 bases. The CDR3 DNA follows: TGTGCCAGTAGTACACAGGGGATCGACACCGGGGAGCTGTTTTTT. As protein: CASSTQGIDTGELFF. Using reference TRBV19 and TRBJ2-2 for the parts outside the CDR3, the full variable domain is DGGITQSPKYLFRKEGQNVTLSCEQNLNHDAMYWYRQDPGQGLRLIYYSQIVNDFQKGDIAEGYSVSREKKESFPLTVTSAQKNPTAFYLCASSTQGIDTGELFFGEGSRLTVL.

This clone occurred a few times. This chain joins TRBV28 and TRBJ1-1; weak D call: TRBD1 (6 bases). The germline V gene has CDR1 MDHEN and CDR2 SYDVKM. V lost 5 bases and J lost 1, with 11 bases in between. The CDR3 is 14 amino acids. The chain's CDR3 is CASSPGTPNTEAFF. The CDR3 DNA reads TGTGCCAGCAGTCCCGGGACACCGAACACTGAAGCTTTCTTT.

The CDR3, as DNA: TGTGCCAGCAGTTTAGGACAGGGAAAGAGAAGGCATAATGAAAAACTGTTTTTT. The encoded protein is CASSLGQGKRRHNEKLFF. The chain has TRBV27 and TRBJ1-4; 8 bases map to TRBD1. Losses at the gene ends were 2 bases for V and 4 bases for J; bases not matched to a gene: 12. CDR1 MNHEY and CDR2 SMNVEV come from the germline V gene (reference sequence). The CDR3 covers 18 residues.

The chain carries TRBV5-4 and TRBJ1-5; a possible D gene is TRBD1 (6 bases). V was trimmed by 2 bases and J by 0 bases, leaving 12 bases between them. The CDR3 has 16 residues. Germline CDR1 and CDR2: SGHNT and YYREEE (reference sequence). CDR3 DNA sequence: TGTGCCAGCAGCTTCGGGGGAGGGGGTAGCAATCAGCCCCAGCATTTT. Its protein product is CASSFGGGGSNQPQHF. The variable domain in full, with the rest retrieved from reference TRBV5-4 and TRBJ1-5, is ETGVTQSPTHLIKTRGQQVTLRCSSQSGHNTVSWYQQALGQGPQFIFQYYREEENGRGNFPPRFSGLQFPNYSSELNVNALELDDSALYLCASSFGGGGSNQPQHFGDGTRLSIL.

The rearrangement links TRBV20-1 to TRBJ1-2, with TRBD1 identical over 9 bases. Germline loops: CDR1 DFQATT, CDR2 SNEGSKA (reference sequence). J gave up 10 bases and V 5 bases, and 5 bases lay outside the gene matches. CDR3 length: 11 amino acids. The CDR3 DNA is TGCAGTGCTCGGACAGGGGTTGACTACACCTTC. Translation gives CSARTGVDYTF.

This chain connects TRBV12-3 or TRBV12-4 to TRBJ2-4, with no clear D. The CDR3 spans 11 residues. Trimming pared 4 bases from V and 6 bases from J, leaving 4 bases between. This CDR3 is CASSSLNIQYF. In nucleotides, the CDR3 is TGTGCCAGCAGTTCCCTAAACATTCAGTACTTC.

This clone has only one observation. Distinct nucleotide sequences in the sample also encode this CDR3. The chain couples TRBV6-5 to TRBJ1-1, with TRBD1 matching 10 bases. CDR3 size: 13 residues. J lost 2 bases, V lost 6 bases, and 0 bases had no gene match. Germline lookup yields CDR1 MNHEY and CDR2 SVGAGI. The CDR3 nucleotides read TGTGCCAGCAGGACAGGGGGCAACACTGAAGCTTTCTTT. This sequence encodes CASRTGGNTEAFF.

V and J are TRBV19 and TRBJ2-1; 7 bases map to TRBD2. Germline V gene lookup returns CDR1 LNHDA and CDR2 SQIVND (reference sequence). The J segment lost 4 bases and the V segment lost 0 bases, leaving 9 bases of the junction unmatched. CDR3 length: 17 residues. The CDR3 sequence: CASSIDGSSGLYNEQFF. CDR3 nucleotide sequence: TGTGCCAGTAGTATAGATGGGTCTAGCGGACTGTACAATGAGCAGTTCTTC.

The rearrangement joins TRBV3-1 (or the pseudogene TRBV3-2) to TRBJ1-2; D ambiguous. CDR1 and CDR2 from the germline V gene are LGHDT and YNNKEL (reference sequence). V was pared by 1 base and J by 9 bases, with 18 bases between. The CDR3 runs 15 residues. In nucleotides, the CDR3 is TGTGCCAGCAGCCAAGGTACGGGAGCTCCTAGCAGCTACACCTTC. Translated, it gives CASSQGTGAPSSYTF.

Comment on this clone: Compared with germline, one end of the junction differs, possibly owing to a read error. The chain employs TRBV28 and TRBJ2-7, with 10 nucleotides matching TRBD2. This CDR3 has 13 residues. Per germline, CDR1 MDHEN and CDR2 SYDVKM. The CDR3: CASSSALAGGLAF. CDR3 DNA: TGTGCCAGCAGTTCCGCCTTAGCGGGGGGACTCGCTTTC.

V is TRBV13 and J is TRBJ1-1, with D unclear. CDR3 length equals 13 residues. V lost 2 bases and J 11 bases, leaving 15 bases between the germline ends. CDR1 is PRHDT and CDR2 is FYEKMQ in the germline V gene (reference sequence). The CDR3 coding sequence is TGTGCCAGCAGCTTAAGTGCGGGCGCGGGCGCTTTCTTT. This encodes CASSLSAGAGAFF. Drawing the rest from reference TRBV13 and TRBJ1-1, the complete variable domain is AAGVIQSPRHLIKEKRETATLKCYPIPRHDTVYWYQQGPGQDPQFLISFYEKMQSDKGSIPDRFSAQQFSDYHSELNMSSLELGDSALYFCASSLSAGAGAFFGQGTRLTVV.

The CDR3 is CSVDPHRGISGNTIYF. The CDR3 nucleotides are TGCAGCGTTGATCCACATAGGGGGATCTCTGGAAACACCATATATTTT. V gene TRBV29-1 combines with J gene TRBJ1-3, with a weak D call TRBD1 (6 bases). Germline loops: CDR1 SQVTM, CDR2 ANQGSEA. The CDR3 totals 16 residues. With 3 bases removed from V and 0 bases from J, the gap between germline ends came to 15 bases.

This rearrangement joins TRBV7-2 to TRBJ1-2, with TRBD1 as a possible D gene (6 bases). Germline loops: CDR1 SGHTA, CDR2 FQGNSA. V lost 1 base to trimming and J lost 8 bases, with 20 bases between them. The CDR3 is 16 residues long. The CDR3 loop reads CASSLVGGHSLRGYTF. CDR3 bases: TGTGCCAGCAGCTTAGTGGGGGGGCACAGTTTACGAGGCTACACCTTC.

J is TRBJ1-3 and V is TRBV5-1; unclear D gene. The CDR3 runs 15 residues. V was cut by 3 bases and J by 0 bases, with 10 bases left in between. Germline CDR1 reads SGHRS; CDR2 reads YFSETQ. The CDR3 loop is CASSSAGYSGNTIYF. The DNA for the CDR3 is TGCGCCAGCAGCTCGGCAGGCTACTCTGGAAACACCATATATTTT.

The chain recombines TRBV5-1 with TRBJ2-2; D call uncertain. Looked up from germline, CDR1 is SGHRS and CDR2 is YFSETQ. The V gene lost 5 bases and the J gene lost 4 bases, with 12 bases spanning the gap. There are 14 residues in the CDR3. The CDR3 bases are TGCGCCAGCAGATCAGACGGCGGCACCGGGGAGCTGTTTTTT. Its protein product is CASRSDGGTGELFF.

This chain uses TRBV6-5 with TRBJ2-2; 10 bases are shared with TRBD1. Germline CDR1 MNHEY, CDR2 SVGAGI. J lost 4 bases, V lost 8 bases, and 7 bases had no gene match. The CDR3 has 15 amino acids. DNA for the CDR3: TGTGCCAGCGACAGGGGGCGTCTGACCACCGGGGAGCTGTTTTTT. Protein product: CASDRGRLTTGELFF.

The chain employs TRBV2 and TRBJ1-1; possibly TRBD1 for D (6 bases). With 4 bases removed from V and 5 bases from J, the gap between germline ends came to 20 bases. CDR3 size: 16 residues. CDR1 and CDR2 (germline): SNHLY, FYNNEI. The CDR3: CASSGPGQSRLTEAFF. The CDR3 region has the DNA TGTGCCAGCAGTGGCCCCGGACAGAGCCGGTTGACTGAAGCTTTCTTT.

The rearrangement uses TRBV5-1 and TRBJ1-6; D is ambiguous. The CDR3 covers 14 residues. Germline CDR1 is SGHRS and CDR2 is YFSETQ. V was pared by 0 bases and J by 4 bases, with 5 bases between. CDR3 residues: CASSLDSYNSPLHF. CDR3 sequence (DNA): TGCGCCAGCAGCTTGGACAGTTATAATTCACCCCTCCACTTT.

This rearrangement joins TRBV29-1 to TRBJ1-2; TRBD1 matches 8 bases. CDR3 length equals 17 residues. Trimming at V came to 0 bases and at J to 2 bases, leaving 11 bases not matched to a gene. From germline, CDR1 is SQVTM and CDR2 ANQGSEA. In DNA, the CDR3 is TGCAGCGTTGAAGAGCTAGGGACAGGACATGAGAACTATGGCTACACCTTC. Translation gives CSVEELGTGHENYGYTF.

This rearrangement joins TRBV5-6 to TRBJ2-5; possibly TRBD1 for D (5 bases). The CDR3 spans 16 residues. Germline CDR1 SGHDT, CDR2 YYEEEE. Trimming removed 3 bases at V and 1 base at J, with 16 bases between. The CDR3 bases are TGTGCCAGCAGCTCAGTTTATCGACAGAGCCAAGAGACCCAGTACTTC. Translating gives CASSSVYRQSQETQYF. The full variable domain, in which reference TRBV5-6 and TRBJ2-5 provide the parts outside the CDR3, is DAGVTQSPTHLIKTRGQQVTLRCSPKSGHDTVSWYQQALGQGPQFIFQYYEEEERQRGNFPDRFSGHQFPNYSSELNVNALLLGDSALYLCASSSVYRQSQETQYFGPGTRLLVL.

The chain links TRBV5-4 to TRBJ2-1; TRBD2 matches 8 bases. CDR3 length: 15 residues. CDR1 is SGHNT and CDR2 is YYREEE in the germline V gene (reference sequence). V lost 6 bases to trimming and J lost 0 bases; unmatched junction nucleotides: 5. CDR3 sequence: CASTPAGGSYNEQFF. The CDR3 DNA is TGTGCCAGCACCCCCGCGGGGGGCTCCTACAATGAGCAGTTCTTC.

The chain joins TRBV29-1 to TRBJ1-3, with unresolved D. Germline V CDR1 and CDR2: SQVTM, ANQGSEA. With 7 bases removed from V and 4 bases from J, the gap between germline ends came to 14 bases. This CDR3 has 13 residues. The DNA for the CDR3 is TGCAGCGCCCAGACTACTAACGGAAACACCATATATTTT. The encoded protein is CSAQTTNGNTIYF.

The CDR3 here is CATQTGPYTEAFF. The DNA for the CDR3 is TGTGCCACCCAGACAGGGCCTTACACTGAAGCTTTCTTT. The chain carries TRBV10-3 and TRBJ1-1; 7 nucleotides match TRBD1. Germline-derived CDR1 and CDR2 are ENHRY and SYGVKD. CDR3 size: 13 residues. Losses at the gene ends were 10 bases for V and 3 bases for J; bases not matched to a gene: 8.

The V and J genes are TRBV23-1 and TRBJ2-2; TRBD1 matches at 10 bases. TRBV23-1 is placed among ORFs of uncertain function. CDR3 length: 16 amino acids. J gave up 7 bases and V 7 bases, and 12 bases lay outside the gene matches. CDR3 protein: CASNLSGTGDGGELFF. The DNA for the CDR3 is TGCGCCAGCAACCTCTCTGGGACAGGGGACGGCGGGGAGCTGTTTTTT.

The chain carries TRBV5-1 and TRBJ2-7; D ambiguous. CDR1 and CDR2 (germline): SGHRS, YFSETQ. This CDR3 has 15 amino acids. V lost 4 bases, J lost 0 bases, and 14 bases lay in between. The CDR3 loop reads CASSPNNPSSYEQYF. The CDR3, as DNA: TGCGCCAGCAGCCCAAATAACCCTAGCTCCTACGAGCAGTACTTC.

The CDR3 here is CASSLKGDQPQHF. In DNA form, the CDR3 reads TGTGCCAGCAGTTTAAAAGGAGATCAGCCCCAGCATTTT. This sequence joins TRBV27 and TRBJ1-5, with D unclear. V was trimmed by 2 bases and J by 5 bases, leaving 7 bases between them. From germline, CDR1 is MNHEY and CDR2 SMNVEV (reference sequence). This CDR3 has 13 residues.